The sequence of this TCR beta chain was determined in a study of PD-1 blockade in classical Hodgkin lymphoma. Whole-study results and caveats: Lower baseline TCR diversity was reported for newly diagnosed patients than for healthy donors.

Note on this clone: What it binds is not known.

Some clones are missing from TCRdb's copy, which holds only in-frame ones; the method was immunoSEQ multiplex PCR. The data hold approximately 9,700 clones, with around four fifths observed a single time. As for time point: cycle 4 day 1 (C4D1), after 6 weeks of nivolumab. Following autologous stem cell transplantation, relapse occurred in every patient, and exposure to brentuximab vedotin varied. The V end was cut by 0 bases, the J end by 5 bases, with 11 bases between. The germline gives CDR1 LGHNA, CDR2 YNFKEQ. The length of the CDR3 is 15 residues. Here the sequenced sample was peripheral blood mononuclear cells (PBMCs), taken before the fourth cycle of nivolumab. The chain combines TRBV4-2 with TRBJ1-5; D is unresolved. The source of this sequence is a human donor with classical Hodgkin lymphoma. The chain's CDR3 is CASSQELLRYQPQHF. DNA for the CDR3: TGTGCCAGCAGCCAAGAGCTACTTCGCTATCAGCCCCAGCATTTT.